The 8 T cell receptor beta chains listed next were all sequenced from one sample in a study of blood T cell repertoires in COVID-19. Libraries were prepared by immunoSEQ multiplex PCR; TCRdb keeps only in-frame clonotypes and omits some of them. The table shows around 87,000 clones, with about nine tenths occurring only once. Sequencing input: peripheral blood. These TCRs come from a man over 45 with acute or convalescent COVID-19.

The rearrangement links TRBV6-5 to TRBJ1-2, with a tentative D call TRBD1 (5 bases). This CDR3 comprises 14 residues. The germline gives CDR1 MNHEY, CDR2 SVGAGI. Trimming took off 2 bases at V and 8 bases at J, with 15 bases between the two ends. The CDR3 spells CASSYGPQAGGYTF. The CDR3 DNA reads TGTGCCAGCAGTTACGGTCCGCAGGCAGGGGGCTACACCTTC.

The chain combines TRBV7-2 with TRBJ2-7; D gene unclear. The CDR3 is 11 residues long. Germline-derived CDR1 and CDR2 are SGHTA and FQGNSA. Trimming removed 5 bases from V and 1 base from J, with 3 bases in between. CDR3 sequence: CASSPSYEQYF. DNA for the CDR3: TGTGCCAGCAGCCCATCCTACGAGCAGTACTTC. Supplemented by reference TRBV7-2 and TRBJ2-7, the full variable domain reads GAGVSQSPSNKVTEKGKDVELRCDPISGHTALYWYRQSLGQGLEFLIYFQGNSAPDKSGLPSDRFSAERTGGSVSTLTIQRTQQEDSAVYLCASSPSYEQYFGPGTRLTVT.

This clone was detected a few times. The J gene is TRBJ1-1, the V gene TRBV30, with TRBD1 matching 8 bases. The CDR3 has 14 residues. J was trimmed by 0 bases and V by 4 bases; bases with no gene match: 4. The germline V gene encodes CDR1 GTSNPN and CDR2 SVGIG (reference sequence). CDR3 bases: TGTGCCTGGAATCCAGGGGGCTTGAACACTGAAGCTTTCTTT. This encodes CAWNPGGLNTEAFF.

The rearrangement uses TRBV7-2 and TRBJ2-5; 8 bases line up with TRBD2. The CDR3 spans 16 residues. In germline, CDR1 is SGHTA, CDR2 FQGNSA. V lost 2 bases to trimming and J lost 4 bases; unmatched junction nucleotides: 9. The DNA of the CDR3 is TGTGCCAGCAGCTTAACGGGTGGCGGGGGGCGAGAGACCCAGTACTTC. Residues: CASSLTGGGGRETQYF.

V gene TRBV27 combines with J gene TRBJ1-1; perhaps TRBD1 as D (6 bases). V was clipped by 8 bases and J by 0 bases, with 13 bases between them. The CDR3 runs 14 residues. Per germline, CDR1 MNHEY and CDR2 SMNVEV (reference sequence). CDR3 sequence reads: CASRRQEMNTEAFF. The CDR3 DNA follows: TGTGCCAGCCGACGACAGGAGATGAACACTGAAGCTTTCTTT.

The chain links TRBV6-4 to TRBJ1-1; TRBD1 agrees at 7 bases. Per germline, CDR1 MRHNA and CDR2 SNTAGT. J lost 5 bases, V lost 6 bases, and 6 bases had no gene match. The CDR3 covers 13 residues. This CDR3 reads CASSLDRETEAFF. In DNA form, the CDR3 reads TGTGCCAGCAGCCTCGACAGGGAGACTGAAGCTTTCTTT.

The chain uses TRBV19 and TRBJ1-4; D is ambiguous. From germline, CDR1 is LNHDA and CDR2 SQIVND (reference sequence). The CDR3 contains 12 residues. Trimming removed 2 bases from V and 10 bases from J, with 8 bases in between. The CDR3 nucleotides read TGTGCCAGTAGTATATCTTACGGAAAACTGTTTTTT. Encoded protein: CASSISYGKLFF.

The count of this clone is one. For the CDR3, the DNA is TGTGCCAGTAGGCCCCAGGACAGGGCCCCGGGCGAGCAGTACTTC. Translated: CASRPQDRAPGEQYF. The V and J genes are TRBV19 and TRBJ2-7, with TRBD1 identical over 8 bases. The CDR3 length is 15 residues. J gave up 6 bases and V 6 bases, and 13 bases lay outside the gene matches. Germline V lookup: CDR1 LNHDA, CDR2 SQIVND (reference sequence).